Sequencing of this T cell receptor (beta chain) was carried out in a study of T cell repertoires in aging, cancer and after chemotherapy. Study at large: Paired samples before and after chemotherapy came from glioblastoma patients receiving temozolomide-based therapy. Study-level points and caveats: Rebound thymic output was suggested by rising median generation probability during chemotherapy in each cancer cohort. Untreated cancer patients had significantly lower blood TCR diversity than age-matched healthy donors.

For this clonotype: What it binds is not known.

Trimming took 1 base from V and 5 from J, leaving 11 bases between them. Germline-derived CDR1 and CDR2 are LNHDA and SQIVND (reference sequence). This CDR3 contains 15 residues. Multiplex touch-down PCR with TRB-A/B primers amplified rearranged V-D-J TRB sequences. TCRdb used MiXCR to reprocess the multiplex PCR reads, holding one entry per CDR3 protein. The table has around 4,900 distinct CDR3 sequences, about three fifths seen once. Peripheral blood genomic DNA, not sorted cells or RNA, was the template. Material for sequencing was blood. The chain employs TRBV19 and TRBJ2-2; a weak D match, TRBD2 (5 bases). The clonotype originates from a human donor with a solid tumor. This CDR3 reads CASSIGGYGTGELFF. The DNA for the CDR3 is TGTGCCAGTAGTATAGGAGGGTATGGTACCGGGGAGCTGTTTTTT.